This T cell receptor beta chain comes out of a study of metastatic and nonmetastatic thyroid tumors. Across the study: Repertoires from blood and tumor or nodule tissue of malignant and benign thyroid patients were compared. Findings and limits, study-wide: Malignant thyroid tumors reportedly exceeded benign nodules significantly in TCR beta diversity, with the difference appearing in blood and tumor.

In the original analysis: Construction of a distant-metastasis classifier for papillary thyroid cancer relied on CDR3 differences across clinicopathological groups. TCRdb redid the clone calls on the PCR reads using MiXCR. TCRdb, not the original authors, processed these V and J calls. This table has over 10,000 clones, around 25% appearing once. All patients reached thyroid surgery having received no treatment beforehand. This clone turned up a few times. The antigen is not known. The CDR3 loop spans 13 amino acids. In germline, CDR1 is MDHEN, CDR2 SYDVKM. V was pared by 4 bases and J by 4 bases, with 10 bases between.

Sequenced: blood. The sequence was obtained from a male donor with papillary thyroid cancer or a benign thyroid nodule (not recorded which). Some clones in this sample may be carry-over from other donors' samples. J is TRBJ1-1 and V is TRBV28; the D gene is possibly TRBD1 (6 bases). The CDR3 here is CASSYQGSTEAFF. The CDR3 DNA sequence: TGTGCCAGCAGTTACCAGGGGAGCACTGAAGCTTTCTTT.